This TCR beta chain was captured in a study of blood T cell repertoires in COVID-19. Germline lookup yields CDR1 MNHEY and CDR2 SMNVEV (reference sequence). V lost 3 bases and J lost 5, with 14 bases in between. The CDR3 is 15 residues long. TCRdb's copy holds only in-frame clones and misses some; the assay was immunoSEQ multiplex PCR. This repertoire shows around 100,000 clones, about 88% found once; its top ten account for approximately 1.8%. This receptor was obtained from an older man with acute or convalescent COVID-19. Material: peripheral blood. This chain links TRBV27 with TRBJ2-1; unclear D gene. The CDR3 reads CASSFSNNPNNEQFF. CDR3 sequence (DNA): TGTGCCAGCAGTTTCAGTAATAATCCGAACAATGAGCAGTTCTTC.